The 13 T cell receptor beta chains reported below all come from one sample, sequenced in a study of a mutant IDH1 vaccine in newly diagnosed glioma. These TCRs' antigens remain unknown. Repertoires were generated with immunoSEQ multiplex PCR, while TCRdb's copy carries only in-frame clones and drops some. Of approximately 60,000 clones in the sample, 60% to 75% were seen once. Time point denoted: week 35, safety follow-up. It was 300 ug of mutant IDH1 20-mer peptide that made up each vaccine dose, given with topical imiquimod. The starting material was PBMCs, obtained from a glioma patient whose treatment included an IDH1 peptide vaccine. These receptors were taken from a man aged 50 to 59 with glioma.

The rearrangement links TRBV2 to TRBJ1-5; D is undetermined. V was trimmed by 4 bases and J by 1 base, leaving 8 bases between them. Per germline, CDR1 SNHLY and CDR2 FYNNEI. This CDR3 comprises 14 residues. The CDR3: CASSGARSNQPQHF. The CDR3 DNA reads TGTGCCAGCAGTGGTGCCAGGAGCAATCAGCCCCAGCATTTT.

CDR3 region: CASSKRDSPYNEQFF. The CDR3 DNA reads as TGTGCCAGTAGTAAGAGGGACAGTCCCTACAATGAGCAGTTCTTC. The V and J genes are TRBV19 and TRBJ2-1; 7 nucleotides match TRBD1. This CDR3 is built from 15 residues. With V trimmed by 4 bases and J by 2 bases, 5 bases remained unmatched. Germline assignment: CDR1 LNHDA and CDR2 SQIVND (reference sequence).

The J gene is TRBJ2-3, the V gene TRBV2; D unresolved. The CDR3 runs 15 residues. Germline V gene sequence: CDR1 SNHLY, CDR2 FYNNEI. Trimming pared 11 bases from V and 0 bases from J, leaving 18 bases between. CDR3 sequence reads: CAGSGQLSSTDTQYF. The CDR3 coding sequence is TGTGCCGGATCTGGGCAGTTGTCTAGCACAGATACGCAGTATTTT.

The chain joins TRBV27 to TRBJ2-7; 10 bases are shared with TRBD1. After removal of 4 bases from V and 4 bases from J, the junction contained 7 bases not matched to a gene. The CDR3 consists of 15 residues. Germline CDR1 reads MNHEY; CDR2 reads SMNVEV (reference sequence). The CDR3 is CASSSLGTGDYEQYF. In nucleotides, the CDR3 is TGTGCCAGCAGTTCACTAGGGACAGGGGATTACGAGCAGTACTTC.

This clone was recorded a few times. This chain uses TRBV30 with TRBJ2-7, with D hard to call. V lost 6 bases and J 2 bases, leaving 14 bases between the germline ends. Germline CDR1 is GTSNPN and CDR2 is SVGIG (reference sequence). CDR3 length: 13 amino acids. CDR3 residues: CACTANSPYEQYF. In nucleotides, the CDR3 is TGTGCCTGCACCGCGAACTCCCCCTACGAGCAGTACTTC.

This rearrangement joins TRBV28 to TRBJ2-1, with no clear D. Looked up from germline, CDR1 is MDHEN and CDR2 is SYDVKM. CDR3 length equals 12 residues. V shed 7 bases and J shed 1 base, with 5 bases lying between them. Here the CDR3 DNA reads TGTGCCAGCACGGAGTCCTACAATGAGCAGTTCTTC. This translates into CASTESYNEQFF.

This clone has more than one count but fewer than ten. The chain recombines TRBV9 with TRBJ1-5, with TRBD1 as a possible D gene (5 bases). CDR1 is SGDLS and CDR2 is YYNGEE in the germline V gene. V was trimmed by 3 bases and J by 0 bases, leaving 10 bases between them. There are 15 residues in the CDR3. CDR3: CASSATAYSNQPQHF. In DNA form, the CDR3 reads TGTGCCAGCAGCGCGACAGCTTATAGCAATCAGCCCCAGCATTTT. The whole variable domain, remainder taken from reference TRBV9 and TRBJ1-5, is DSGVTQTPKHLITATGQRVTLRCSPRSGDLSVYWYQQSLDQGLQFLIQYYNGEERAKGNILERFSAQQFPDLHSELNLSSLELGDSALYFCASSATAYSNQPQHFGDGTRLSIL.

V usage is TRBV27 and J usage is TRBJ2-1; 8 bases fit TRBD2. After removal of 2 bases from V and 0 bases from J, the junction contained 0 bases not matched to a gene. The germline V gene has CDR1 MNHEY and CDR2 SMNVEV (reference sequence). The CDR3 covers 15 residues. The CDR3 sequence is CASSLAGGSYNEQFF. CDR3 nucleotide sequence: TGTGCCAGCAGTTTAGCGGGGGGCTCCTACAATGAGCAGTTCTTC.

The V call is TRBV7-8, the J call TRBJ1-1, with D perhaps TRBD1 (6 bases). Looked up from germline, CDR1 is SGHVS and CDR2 is FQNEAQ. V gave up 5 bases and J gave up 0 bases, with 13 bases separating them. The CDR3 extends over 15 amino acids. The CDR3 protein is CASSPTGYLNTEAFF. In nucleotides, the CDR3 is TGTGCCAGCAGCCCCACAGGGTACTTGAACACTGAAGCTTTCTTT.

This chain links TRBV30 with TRBJ1-1; no definite D call. V lost 0 bases and J lost 0, with 8 bases in between. The CDR3 is 14 amino acids. From germline, CDR1 is GTSNPN and CDR2 SVGIG (reference sequence). CDR3 region: CAWSVPSMNTEAFF. DNA for the CDR3: TGTGCCTGGAGTGTACCGTCTATGAACACTGAAGCTTTCTTT.

The rearrangement links TRBV5-1 to TRBJ1-3; TRBD1 matches at 9 bases. Germline CDR1 is SGHRS and CDR2 is YFSETQ. This CDR3 region has 16 residues. V trimming: 0 bases; J trimming: 4 bases; junction bases outside the gene matches: 5. The CDR3 loop is CASSLAQGALGNTIYF. CDR3 in DNA: TGCGCCAGCAGCTTGGCACAGGGGGCCCTCGGAAACACCATATATTTT. The variable domain in full, with the rest retrieved from reference TRBV5-1 and TRBJ1-3, is KAGVTQTPRYLIKTRGQQVTLSCSPISGHRSVSWYQQTPGQGLQFLFEYFSETQRNKGNFPGRFSGRQFSNSRSEMNVSTLELGDSALYLCASSLAQGALGNTIYFGEGSWLTVV.

This chain connects TRBV19 to TRBJ2-3, with 9 bases lining up with TRBD1. CDR1 and CDR2 from the germline V gene are LNHDA and SQIVND (reference sequence). The CDR3 runs 17 residues. The ends lost 4 bases at V and 0 bases at J; junction bases unmatched: 8. CDR3 loop: CASSRQGGRSSTDTQYF. CDR3 sequence (DNA): TGTGCCAGTAGTAGACAGGGGGGTCGGAGTAGCACAGATACGCAGTATTTT.

The V call is TRBV6-1, the J call TRBJ2-2; D call uncertain. The germline gives CDR1 MNHNS, CDR2 SASEGT. The CDR3 runs to 16 residues. Trimming removed 0 bases at V and 4 bases at J, with 12 bases between. Here the CDR3 DNA reads TGTGCCAGCAGTGAAGCAGCAGGCCCGATCACCGGGGAGCTGTTTTTT. Protein: CASSEAAGPITGELFF.